This T cell receptor (beta chain) emerged from a study of T cell responses to AZD1222 COVID-19 vaccine. Study-wide results and caveats: When two AZD1222 doses had been given, Spike-specific TCR breadth and depth rose.

Here immunoSEQ multiplex PCR was the method, and the copy in TCRdb shows in-frame clones only, minus some. Altogether roughly 140,000 clones are present, almost 90% being singletons, with the ten largest covering 1.5% to 2%. Comment on this clone: The antigen is undetermined.

Germline-derived CDR1 and CDR2 are LNHDA and SQIVND (reference sequence). The germline V and J ends were trimmed by 5 bases and 0 bases, with 17 bases remaining between them. The CDR3 has 18 residues. The genes are TRBV19 and TRBJ1-6; D may be TRBD1 (5 bases). The receptor was isolated from an adult who received the AZD1222 COVID-19 vaccine. This sample comprised peripheral blood, obtained 28 days after the second AZD1222 dose. The CDR3, as DNA: TGTGCCAGTAGTCCCGACATTGGGGGATCCTCCTATAATTCACCCCTCCACTTT. It is translated as CASSPDIGGSSYNSPLHF.